Shown below are 24 T cell receptor beta chains from a single sample sequenced in a study of blood T cells in healthy people across ages. Next came a second PCR, run for 7 to 11 cycles, which used a sample-barcoded 5' primer along with a J-beta primer mix. Using its own MiXCR run on the 5' RACE reads, TCRdb lists one record per CDR3 protein. The repertoire holds 1.8 million or so distinct CDR3 sequences, with about two fifths as singletons. The material sequenced was blood. These receptor sequences come from a human donor in good health.

A few counts support this clonotype. The chain is built from TRBV6-5 and TRBJ1-2; D uncertain. Germline V gives CDR1 MNHEY, CDR2 SVGAGI. This CDR3 is 11 amino acids long. The V and J ends lost 7 bases and 7 bases respectively, with 10 bases between them. The CDR3: CASKGLGGYTF. CDR3 in DNA: TGTGCCAGCAAAGGGTTGGGTGGCTACACCTTC.

The chain links TRBV7-2 to TRBJ2-7; D gene unclear. Germline CDR1 reads SGHTA; CDR2 reads FQGNSA. The CDR3 is made up of 13 amino acids. V lost 4 bases, J lost 7 bases, and 14 bases lay in between. The CDR3 bases are TGTGCCAGCAGCTATATAGGGTCTGGGGAGCAGTACTTC. Encoded protein: CASSYIGSGEQYF.

This clonotype was counted only a few times. The chain combines TRBV5-1 with TRBJ2-1; the D gene is possibly TRBD2 (6 bases). Germline lookup yields CDR1 SGHRS and CDR2 YFSETQ. V was clipped by 0 bases and J by 4 bases, with 14 bases between them. This CDR3 region has 16 residues. Written as DNA, the CDR3 is TGCGCCAGCAGCTTGGCCGGTGGGACTGGATACAATGAGCAGTTCTTC. This codes for CASSLAGGTGYNEQFF.

The chain combines TRBV27 with TRBJ2-1; TRBD1 matches at 8 bases. The CDR3 is made up of 13 amino acids. From germline, CDR1 is MNHEY and CDR2 SMNVEV (reference sequence). The V and J ends lost 4 bases and 12 bases, in that order; junction bases with no gene match: 8. The CDR3 bases are TGTGCCAGCAGTTCGTACGGACAGGGCCGGCAGTTCTTC. Translation gives CASSSYGQGRQFF.

This clonotype was counted between two and nine times. The chain has TRBV7-2 and TRBJ2-7, with TRBD2 matching over 11 bases. Germline trimming cut 5 bases from V and 3 bases from J; bases unmatched to any gene: 6. The CDR3 extends over 15 amino acids. Germline CDR1 and CDR2: SGHTA and FQGNSA. CDR3 DNA sequence: TGTGCCAGCAGCCCTGATAGCGGGGGGGTCTACGAGCAGTACTTC. It encodes CASSPDSGGVYEQYF.

V and J are TRBV6-1 and TRBJ1-5; D is undetermined. Germline CDR1 reads MNHNS; CDR2 reads SASEGT. The CDR3 spans 16 residues. Trimming took 3 bases from V and 2 from J, leaving 14 bases between them. The CDR3 bases are TGTGCCAGCAGTGACGGCGAGGGCTGGGGCAATCAGCCCCAGCATTTT. Encoded protein: CASSDGEGWGNQPQHF.

This clonotype turned up a few times. The J gene is TRBJ2-1, the V gene TRBV28; a weak D match, TRBD1 (6 bases). V was shortened by 3 bases and J by 6 bases, with 15 bases between the two germline ends. This CDR3 has 15 amino acids. CDR1 MDHEN and CDR2 SYDVKM come from the germline V gene. CDR3 DNA: TGTGCCAGCAGTTTCGCCCCGGGACACCCCAATGAGCAGTTCTTC. It specifies CASSFAPGHPNEQFF.

The chain combines TRBV13 with TRBJ2-7; TRBD2 agrees at 7 bases. The DNA end lines up better with TRBJ2-5; the J call may be wrong. The CDR3 totals 13 residues. Germline loops: CDR1 PRHDT, CDR2 FYEKMQ (reference sequence). Here the CDR3 reads CASSLGSGGTQYF. For the CDR3, the DNA is TGTGCCAGCAGCTTAGGGTCGGGAGGGACCCAGTACTTC.

J is TRBJ2-6 and V is TRBV24-1, with D unresolved. The V gene lost 12 bases and the J gene lost 5 bases, with 7 bases spanning the gap. The length of the CDR3 is 11 residues. Germline CDR1 and CDR2: KGHDR and SFDVKD. CDR3 region: CAFIRANVLTF. CDR3 nucleotides: TGTGCCTTCATCCGGGCCAACGTCCTGACTTTC.

This clonotype has a single count. Relative to the germline gene, one junction end is altered; a read error may explain this. The CDR3 nucleotides read TGTGCCAGCAGCCAACTAGCGGGGGGGATCTACAATGAACAGTTCTTC. Translated, it gives CASSQLAGGIYNEQFF. This chain joins TRBV3-1 and TRBJ2-1, with 12 bases matching TRBD2. Per germline, CDR1 LGHDT and CDR2 YNNKEL (reference sequence). CDR3 length equals 16 residues.

Turning to this clonotype: A read error may account for a junction end that differs from germline. The CDR3 sequence: CAGSPRRYRGEQYF. The DNA for the CDR3 is TGTGCCGGCAGCCCAAGGAGGTATAGGGGCGAGCAGTACTTC. The rearrangement uses TRBV7-2 and TRBJ2-7, with D possibly being TRBD1 or TRBD2 (5 bases each). Germline V gene lookup returns CDR1 SGHTA and CDR2 FQGNSA. This CDR3 has 14 residues. Looking up the rest from reference TRBV7-2 and TRBJ2-7 gives the full variable domain: GAGVSQSPSNKVTEKGKDVELRCDPISGHTALYWYRQSLGQGLEFLIYFQGNSAPDKSGLPSDRFSAERTGGSVSTLTIQRTQQEDSAVYLCAGSPRRYRGEQYFGPGTRLTVT.

This clonotype has only one observation. At one end, the junction sequence differs from germline, possibly due to a read error. This sequence joins TRBV20-1 and TRBJ2-1, with 9 nucleotides matching TRBD2. CDR1 and CDR2 from the germline V gene are DFQATT and SNEGSKA (reference sequence). This CDR3 is built from 16 residues. CDR3 bases: TGCGGTGCTGGTGGGGGCGGCGGGGGGGTCTACAATGAGCAGTTCTTC. It yields the protein CGAGGGGGGVYNEQFF.

The rearrangement links TRBV12-3 or TRBV12-4 to TRBJ1-2; D may be TRBD1 (6 bases). The CDR3 has 14 amino acids. Trimming stripped 4 bases from V and 4 bases from J, with 13 bases between. The CDR3 sequence: CASSSRQELYGYTF. CDR3 in DNA: TGTGCCAGCAGTTCTCGACAGGAACTCTATGGCTACACCTTC.

This chain joins TRBV7-2 and TRBJ1-5; 8 bases agree with TRBD1. The CDR3 has 14 residues. The germline V gene has CDR1 SGHTA and CDR2 FQGNSA. V gave up 5 bases and J gave up 6 bases; unmatched junction bases: 6. The CDR3 here is CASSVGTGPQPQHF. CDR3 nucleotide sequence: TGTGCCAGCAGCGTTGGGACAGGCCCTCAGCCCCAGCATTTT.

The chain carries TRBV28 and TRBJ2-5, with no clear D. The V and J ends lost 3 bases and 1 base respectively, with 6 bases between them. The CDR3 is 13 amino acids. Germline V gene sequence: CDR1 MDHEN, CDR2 SYDVKM. Here the CDR3 reads CASSFQFQETQYF. The CDR3 bases are TGTGCCAGCAGTTTTCAATTCCAAGAGACCCAGTACTTC.

This clonotype was seen more than once but under ten times. CDR3 coding DNA: TGTGCCAGCAGCCCGAGGTCGGGGGAACTATTCGGGACTGAAGCTTTCTTT. Translation: CASSPRSGELFGTEAFF. This chain connects TRBV7-2 to TRBJ1-1, with D perhaps TRBD1 (5 bases). The CDR3 totals 17 residues. From germline, CDR1 is SGHTA and CDR2 FQGNSA. Trimming shortened V by 5 bases and J by 5 bases, and 24 bases separated the two germline ends.

This clonotype turned up a few times. CDR3 bases: TGCAGTGCTAGAGATCGGCGTACTAGCGGGGTAGGCACAGATACGCAGTATTTT. Translating gives CSARDRRTSGVGTDTQYF. The V and J genes are TRBV20-1 and TRBJ2-3, with 10 bases lining up with TRBD2. J gave up 1 base and V 0 bases, and 10 bases lay outside the gene matches. Per the germline V gene, CDR1 is DFQATT and CDR2 is SNEGSKA (reference sequence). The length of the CDR3 is 18 residues.

There are a few counts of this clonotype. The CDR3 sequence is CSVEDRGREIGYGYTF. CDR3 in DNA: TGCAGCGTCGAGGACAGGGGTCGGGAGATTGGCTATGGCTACACCTTC. This rearrangement joins TRBV29-1 to TRBJ1-2; 9 bases map to TRBD1. The ends lost 6 bases at V and 4 bases at J; junction bases unmatched: 15. The V gene's germline CDR1 is SQVTM and CDR2 ANQGSEA. The CDR3 contains 16 residues.

This clonotype was picked up a small number of times. The chain uses TRBV6-6 and TRBJ1-2; D might be TRBD1 (6 bases). Between the trimmed V and J ends, which lost 2 bases and 4 bases, there was a span of 17 bases. Germline assignment: CDR1 MNHNY and CDR2 SVGAGI (reference sequence). The CDR3 spans 16 residues. The CDR3 here is CASSYARLGTPYGYTF. CDR3 nucleotides: TGTGCCAGCAGTTACGCTCGACTGGGGACACCCTATGGCTACACCTTC.

The V and J genes are TRBV20-1 and TRBJ2-3; 9 bases are a match to TRBD1. J lost 5 bases, V lost 3 bases, and 6 bases had no gene match. The germline V gene has CDR1 DFQATT and CDR2 SNEGSKA (reference sequence). The CDR3 has 14 residues. The CDR3 coding sequence is TGCAGTGCTAGGGGACAGGGTCTGGGAGATACGCAGTATTTT. As protein: CSARGQGLGDTQYF.

Comment on this clonotype: At one of its ends the junction is not consistent with the germline gene, which may arise from a read error. This chain joins TRBV5-1 and TRBJ1-5; maybe TRBD1 (5 bases). CDR1 and CDR2 (germline): SGHRS, YFSETQ. There are 15 residues in the CDR3. CDR3 protein: CASSLEGTSNLPQHF. As DNA, the CDR3 is TGCGCCAGCAGCTTGGAAGGGACTAGCAATCTGCCCCAGCATTTT.

This chain connects TRBV5-1 to TRBJ2-1; TRBD1 matches at 9 bases. The junction had 8 bases not matched to a gene; V was cut back by 3 bases and J by 7 bases. Looked up from germline, CDR1 is SGHRS and CDR2 is YFSETQ. CDR3 size: 15 residues. The CDR3 DNA follows: TGCGCCAGCAGCTGGGACAGGGCCGGTCTAAATGAGCAGTTCTTC. The encoded protein is CASSWDRAGLNEQFF.

The sample holds a few counts of this clonotype. This chain joins TRBV20-1 and TRBJ2-1; 9 bases fit TRBD1. CDR1 and CDR2 (germline): DFQATT, SNEGSKA (reference sequence). CDR3 length: 15 amino acids. Here the CDR3 reads CSGQGDMRKYNEQFF. DNA for the CDR3: TGCTCGGGACAGGGTGATATGAGGAAGTACAATGAGCAGTTCTTC.

V is TRBV6-1 and J is TRBJ1-1; no reliable D call. Germline V gene data show CDR1 as MNHNS and CDR2 as SASEGT. V lost 5 bases, J lost 1 base, and 8 bases lay in between. The CDR3 is made up of 13 amino acids. Written as DNA, the CDR3 is TGTGCCAGCAGTTCTTTCAGGAACACTGAAGCTTTCTTT. Translating gives CASSSFRNTEAFF.